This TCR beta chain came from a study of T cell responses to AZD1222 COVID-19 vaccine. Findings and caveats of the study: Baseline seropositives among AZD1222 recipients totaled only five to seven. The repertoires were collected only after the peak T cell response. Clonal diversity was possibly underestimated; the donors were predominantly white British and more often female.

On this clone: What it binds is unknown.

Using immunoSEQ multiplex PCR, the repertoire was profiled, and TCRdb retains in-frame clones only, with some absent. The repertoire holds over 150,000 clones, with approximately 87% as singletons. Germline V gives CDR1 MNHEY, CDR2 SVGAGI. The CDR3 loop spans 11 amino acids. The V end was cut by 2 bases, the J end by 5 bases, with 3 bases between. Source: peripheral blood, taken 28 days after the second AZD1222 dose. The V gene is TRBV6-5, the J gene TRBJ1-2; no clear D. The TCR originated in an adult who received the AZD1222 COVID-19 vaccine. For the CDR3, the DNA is TGTGCCAGCAGTTACGGATATGGCTACACCTTC. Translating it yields CASSYGYGYTF.